These 10 T cell receptor beta chains were all obtained from the same sample, sequenced in a study of vaccination effects on CD4 cells after COVID-19. Produced via immunoSEQ multiplex PCR; TCRdb's table is partial and in-frame only. The table shows about 14,000 clones, with 72% occurring only once. Which antigens these TCRs recognize remains unknown. CD4+ T cells specific for antigen were expanded with viral peptide pools by the ViraFEST assay before sequencing. Following a roughly 11-day culture, CD4+ T cells were purified. Participants were given two doses of BNT162b2 or mRNA-1273 vaccine. The sample here was CD4+ T cells from PBMCs cultured with SARS-CoV-2 spike peptides, taken after COVID-19 vaccination. The receptor source for this set is a human donor who received a COVID-19 vaccine.

In nucleotides, the CDR3 is TGTGCCAGCAGCTTCGACGGCGACTATGGCTACACCTTC. This codes for CASSFDGDYGYTF. The chain combines TRBV27 with TRBJ1-2; D remains unclear. Germline V lookup: CDR1 MNHEY, CDR2 SMNVEV (reference sequence). V lost 6 bases and J lost 3, with 11 bases in between. This CDR3 is 13 amino acids long.

The chain combines TRBV27 with TRBJ2-7; 8 nucleotides align to TRBD1. The CDR3 has 15 amino acids. Trimming took 2 bases from V and 1 from J; bases not matched to a gene: 4. Germline CDR1 reads MNHEY; CDR2 reads SMNVEV (reference sequence). The CDR3 nucleotides are TGTGCCAGCAGTTTACTCGGGACAGGTTCCTACGAGCAGTACTTC. Amino acid sequence: CASSLLGTGSYEQYF.

V and J are TRBV4-1 and TRBJ2-3, with unresolved D. The CDR3 has 17 residues. V lost 5 bases and J 0 bases, leaving 18 bases between the germline ends. Germline CDR1 and CDR2: MGHRA and YSYEKL. DNA for the CDR3: TGCGCCAGCAGCTCCCTCTCTCTTGGCGGTAGCACAGATACGCAGTATTTT. Translating gives CASSSLSLGGSTDTQYF.

The chain carries TRBV5-5 and TRBJ2-1, with a possible D match to TRBD1 (5 bases). The V end lost 4 bases, the J end lost 15 bases, and 17 bases lay between the germline ends. There are 12 residues in the CDR3. CDR1 and CDR2 (germline): SGHKS, YYEKEE (reference sequence). This chain's CDR3 is CASSVSTVDVFF. The CDR3 DNA reads as TGTGCCAGCAGCGTCTCGACAGTCGACGTGTTCTTC.

The gene calls are TRBV29-1 and TRBJ2-7; weak D call: TRBD1 (7 bases). Deletions cut 0 bases from V and 2 bases from J, with 11 bases between. CDR3 size: 14 residues. Germline V CDR1 and CDR2: SQVTM, ANQGSEA. CDR3 nucleotides: TGCAGCGTTGAAGAACAGGGGAGGACCTACGAGCAGTACTTC. Its protein product is CSVEEQGRTYEQYF.

V is TRBV9 and J is TRBJ1-1; D is possibly TRBD1 (6 bases). CDR3 length: 14 residues. In germline, CDR1 is SGDLS, CDR2 YYNGEE. V lost 4 bases, J lost 4 bases, and 14 bases lay in between. The CDR3 DNA sequence: TGTGCCAGCAGCCTACAGGGTTTTGGCACTGAAGCTTTCTTT. This gives the protein CASSLQGFGTEAFF.

J is TRBJ2-7 and V is TRBV4-1; D gene ambiguous. V lost 1 base and J lost 4, with 8 bases in between. Germline CDR1 reads MGHRA; CDR2 reads YSYEKL. CDR3 size: 13 residues. This CDR3 is CASSQGPGYEQYF. The CDR3 DNA reads TGCGCCAGCAGCCAAGGCCCCGGGTACGAGCAGTACTTC.

The V and J genes are TRBV15 and TRBJ1-4; the D is unclear. Germline lookup yields CDR1 LNHNV and CDR2 YYDKDF (reference sequence). The CDR3 has 13 residues. V was trimmed by 0 bases and J by 5 bases, leaving 4 bases between them. The DNA of the CDR3 is TGTGCCACCAGCAGAGACATAAATGAAAAACTGTTTTTT. Its translation: CATSRDINEKLFF.

This clone appeared once. The genes are TRBV10-3 and TRBJ1-2; 7 bases agree with TRBD1. J lost 5 bases, V lost 6 bases, and 0 bases had no gene match. CDR3 length: 11 amino acids. In germline, CDR1 is ENHRY, CDR2 SYGVKD. CDR3 sequence (DNA): TGTGCCATCAGACAGGGGTATGGCTACACCTTC. Amino acid sequence: CAIRQGYGYTF.

V is TRBV20-1 and J is TRBJ1-1; D unresolved. V gave up 3 bases and J gave up 0 bases, with 5 bases separating them. The CDR3 extends over 12 amino acids. The germline V gene encodes CDR1 DFQATT and CDR2 SNEGSKA (reference sequence). CDR3 loop: CSASQVNTEAFF. The CDR3 DNA sequence: TGCAGTGCTAGTCAGGTGAACACTGAAGCTTTCTTT.